This entry lists 10 T cell receptor beta chains sequenced from one sample in a study of cytomegalovirus exposure and HLA in healthy donors. TCRdb's table, derived via immunoSEQ multiplex PCR, lists solely in-frame clones and lacks some. This sample has roughly 310,000 clones, with roughly 90% found just once. The sample taken for sequencing was PBMCs. The receptors here all came from a man aged 30 to 39 in good health and CMV-seronegative.

The chain joins TRBV27 to TRBJ2-7; D is possibly TRBD1 (6 bases). V was trimmed by 6 bases and J by 4 bases, leaving 22 bases between them. This CDR3 is built from 16 residues. Germline V gene sequence: CDR1 MNHEY, CDR2 SMNVEV (reference sequence). The CDR3 DNA follows: TGTGCCAGCAGGATGGTGGGACACCAAAAAGATTACGAGCAGTACTTC. Amino acid sequence: CASRMVGHQKDYEQYF.

This clone was recorded a few times. The chain carries TRBV15 and TRBJ1-5, with 8 bases lining up with TRBD1. CDR1 and CDR2 from the germline V gene are LNHNV and YYDKDF (reference sequence). The V gene end was trimmed by 6 bases and the J gene end by 0 bases; junction bases not matched to a gene: 4. The CDR3 extends over 15 amino acids. CDR3: CATSRTGLSNQPQHF. DNA of the CDR3: TGTGCCACCAGTCGGACAGGGCTTAGCAATCAGCCCCAGCATTTT.

This clone was counted once. The gene calls are TRBV5-6 and TRBJ2-7, with D possibly being TRBD2 (5 bases). Deletions cut 4 bases from V and 1 base from J, with 12 bases between. Germline V CDR1 and CDR2: SGHDT, YYEEEE. This CDR3 comprises 14 residues. The chain's CDR3 is CASSPDRGSYEQYF. CDR3 nucleotide sequence: TGTGCCAGCAGCCCGGACCGGGGATCCTACGAGCAGTACTTC.

J is TRBJ2-2 and V is TRBV5-5; D may be TRBD2 (6 bases). Germline CDR1 is SGHKS and CDR2 is YYEKEE (reference sequence). Between the trimmed V and J ends, which lost 1 base and 5 bases, there was a span of 12 bases. This CDR3 spans 15 amino acids. The CDR3 bases are TGTGCCAGCAGCTTGATAGCGGAGCTAACCGGGGAGCTGTTTTTT. Translated, it gives CASSLIAELTGELFF.

The J gene is TRBJ2-7, the V gene TRBV10-3, with D uncertain. This CDR3 is built from 11 residues. V lost 6 bases, J lost 3 bases, and 6 bases lay in between. Germline loops: CDR1 ENHRY, CDR2 SYGVKD. This chain's CDR3 is CAIRADYEQYF. DNA for the CDR3: TGTGCCATCAGGGCGGACTACGAGCAGTACTTC.

This clone was counted only a few times. The chain couples TRBV6-5 to TRBJ1-2; D uncertain. The CDR3 spans 13 residues. Germline CDR1 MNHEY, CDR2 SVGAGI. V gave up 4 bases and J gave up 2 bases, with 8 bases separating them. This CDR3 reads CASSLQANYGYTF. The CDR3 DNA reads as TGTGCCAGCAGTTTGCAGGCAAACTATGGCTACACCTTC.

The chain has TRBV15 and TRBJ1-2, with a weak D call TRBD1 (5 bases). The CDR3 length is 15 residues. The V end was cut by 2 bases, the J end by 4 bases, with 14 bases between. Germline V gene sequence: CDR1 LNHNV, CDR2 YYDKDF (reference sequence). The CDR3 region is CATSRRGSGGYGYTF. In nucleotides, the CDR3 is TGTGCCACCAGCAGAAGGGGAAGCGGGGGCTATGGCTACACCTTC.

This clone was recorded only once. This sequence joins TRBV19 and TRBJ1-1; 8 nucleotides line up with TRBD1. Germline CDR1 reads LNHDA; CDR2 reads SQIVND (reference sequence). Germline trimming cut 5 bases from V and 10 bases from J; bases unmatched to any gene: 12. There are 14 residues in the CDR3. CDR3 residues: CASSPFLDRAGAFF. DNA for the CDR3: TGTGCCAGTAGTCCCTTCTTGGACAGGGCAGGAGCTTTCTTT. The full variable domain, its missing parts supplied by reference TRBV19 and TRBJ1-1, is DGGITQSPKYLFRKEGQNVTLSCEQNLNHDAMYWYRQDPGQGLRLIYYSQIVNDFQKGDIAEGYSVSREKKESFPLTVTSAQKNPTAFYLCASSPFLDRAGAFFGQGTRLTVV.

This clone came up a few times. This sequence joins TRBV21-1 and TRBJ2-3; the table's D call TRBD2 went unverified against the DNA. TRBV21-1 is tagged as a pseudogene. The length of the CDR3 is 12 residues. CDR3 sequence reads: CASSLYTDTQYF. CDR3 sequence (DNA): TGTGCCAGCAGCCTCTACACAGATACGCAGTATTTT.

This chain uses TRBV11-3 with TRBJ2-1, with 11 bases fitting TRBD2. CDR1 is SGHNT, CDR2 YENEEA, per germline. The ends lost 6 bases at V and 4 bases at J; junction bases unmatched: 5. The CDR3 runs 15 residues. CDR3: CASSRSSGGYNEQFF. CDR3 DNA sequence: TGTGCCAGCAGTCGTTCTAGCGGGGGGTACAATGAGCAGTTCTTC.